This T cell receptor (beta chain) is drawn from a study of blood T cell repertoires in COVID-19. In the authors' methods: By means of reference gene primer amplification, nucleated cell counts were estimated. The table came from immunoSEQ multiplex PCR; TCRdb's copy has only in-frame clones and leaves some out. The D gene and trimming were derived from the DNA, and the V and J assignments and clone size from that table. The sample consists of about 270,000 clones, about 90% of them appearing once. Enrolled through a virtual design, the participants were between roughly 18 and 90 years of age and came from under 30 US areas. This receptor was taken from a woman younger than 45 with acute COVID-19. Sequenced input: PBMCs or T cells enriched from blood (not recorded which).

CDR3 nucleotides: TGTGCCAGCGTCGGGGGAGTAGGCGCAGATACGCAGTATTTT. Translating gives CASVGGVGADTQYF. The chain employs TRBV7-9 and TRBJ2-3, with TRBD2 as a possible D gene (6 bases). The V and J ends lost 8 bases and 4 bases respectively, with 16 bases between them. Germline V lookup: CDR1 SEHNR, CDR2 FQNEAQ (reference sequence). The CDR3 has 14 residues. Variable domain in full (rest from reference TRBV7-9 and TRBJ2-3): DTGVSQNPRHKITKRGQNVTFRCDPISEHNRLYWYRQTLGQGPEFLTYFQNEAQLEKSRLLSDRFSAERPKGSFSTLEIQRTEQGDSAMYLCASVGGVGADTQYFGPGTRLTVL.